This TCR beta chain was sequenced for a study of monozygotic twins with inflammatory bowel disease. Study results and limitations: Repertoire likeness was no different across concordant and discordant twins, perhaps owing to restricted power. Researchers report that IBD patients shared fewer clonotypes with others than healthy twins, especially amid disease activity.

TCRdb derives one entry per CDR3 protein from the 5' RACE reads, leaving out DNA. Across more than 300,000 distinct CDR3 sequences, the top ten clones capture less than 6.5% of the sample. About this clonotype itself: Its antigen remains unknown.

The CDR3 runs 15 residues. CDR1 is SGHDT, CDR2 YYEEEE, per germline. The receptor comes from a human donor with ulcerative colitis or Crohn's disease, or a healthy co-twin of an affected twin (not recorded which). This chain connects TRBV5-6 to TRBJ1-1; TCRdb's assignment of TRBD1 cannot be checked, as there is no DNA. What was sequenced was blood. The CDR3 loop is CASSLSLWGGDEAFF.